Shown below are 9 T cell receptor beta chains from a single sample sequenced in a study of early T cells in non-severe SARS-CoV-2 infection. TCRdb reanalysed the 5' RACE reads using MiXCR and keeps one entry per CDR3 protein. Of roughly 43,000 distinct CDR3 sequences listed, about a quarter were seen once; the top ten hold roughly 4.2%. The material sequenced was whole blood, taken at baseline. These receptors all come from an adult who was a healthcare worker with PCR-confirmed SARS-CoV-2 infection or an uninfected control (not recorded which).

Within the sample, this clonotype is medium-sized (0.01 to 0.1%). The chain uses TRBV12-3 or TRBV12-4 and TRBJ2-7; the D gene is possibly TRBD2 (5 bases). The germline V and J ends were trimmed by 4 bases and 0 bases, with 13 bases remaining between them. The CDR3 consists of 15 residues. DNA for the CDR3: TGTGCCAGCAGTTCTGGGGAGACCAGCTCCTACGAGCAGTACTTC. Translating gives CASSSGETSSYEQYF.

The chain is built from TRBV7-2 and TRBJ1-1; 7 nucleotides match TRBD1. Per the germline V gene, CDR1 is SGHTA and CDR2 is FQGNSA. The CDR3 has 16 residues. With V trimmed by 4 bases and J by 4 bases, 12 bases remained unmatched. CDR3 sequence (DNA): TGTGCCAGCAGCTCAGCCCCGCCGGACAGGCGCACTGAAGCTTTCTTT. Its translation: CASSSAPPDRRTEAFF.

CDR3: CASSVTSGGAELNEQFF. The DNA of the CDR3 is TGCGCCAGCAGCGTGACTAGCGGGGGGGCCGAACTTAATGAGCAGTTCTTC. V is TRBV10-2 and J is TRBJ2-1; TRBD2 aligns across 14 bases. This CDR3 has 17 residues. The ends lost 6 bases at V and 7 bases at J; junction bases unmatched: 11. CDR1 WSHSY and CDR2 SAAADI come from the germline V gene.

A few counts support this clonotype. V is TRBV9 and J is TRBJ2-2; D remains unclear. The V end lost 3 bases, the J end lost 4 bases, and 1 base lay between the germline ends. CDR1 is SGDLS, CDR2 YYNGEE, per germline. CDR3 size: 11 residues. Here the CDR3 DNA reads TGTGCCAGCAGCGCCACCGGGGAGCTGTTTTTT. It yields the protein CASSATGELFF.

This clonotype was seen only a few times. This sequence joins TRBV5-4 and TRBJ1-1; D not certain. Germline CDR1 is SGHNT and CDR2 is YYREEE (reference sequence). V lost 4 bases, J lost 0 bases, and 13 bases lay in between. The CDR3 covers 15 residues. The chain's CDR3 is CASSPRHGVNTEAFF. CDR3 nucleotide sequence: TGTGCCAGCAGCCCGCGCCACGGGGTGAACACTGAAGCTTTCTTT.

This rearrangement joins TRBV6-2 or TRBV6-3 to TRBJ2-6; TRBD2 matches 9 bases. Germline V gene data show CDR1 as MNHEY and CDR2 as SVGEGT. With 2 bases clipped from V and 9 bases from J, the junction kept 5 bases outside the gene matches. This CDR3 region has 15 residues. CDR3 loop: CASSYGGGADNVLTF. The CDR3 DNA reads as TGTGCCAGCAGTTACGGCGGGGGGGCGGACAACGTCCTGACTTTC.

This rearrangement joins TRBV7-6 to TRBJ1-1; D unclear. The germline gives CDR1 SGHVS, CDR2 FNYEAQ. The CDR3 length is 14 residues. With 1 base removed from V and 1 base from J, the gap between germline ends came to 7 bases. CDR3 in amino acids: CASSLGPENTEAFF. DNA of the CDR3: TGTGCCAGCAGCTTAGGGCCAGAGAACACTGAAGCTTTCTTT.

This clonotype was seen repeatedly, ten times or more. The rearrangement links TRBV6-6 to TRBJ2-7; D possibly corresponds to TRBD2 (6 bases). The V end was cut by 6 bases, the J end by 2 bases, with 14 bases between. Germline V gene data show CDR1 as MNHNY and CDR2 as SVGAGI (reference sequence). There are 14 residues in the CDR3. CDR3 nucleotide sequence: TGTGCCAGCAGAACCGGGCGGGGCGCCTACGAGCAGTACTTC. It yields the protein CASRTGRGAYEQYF.

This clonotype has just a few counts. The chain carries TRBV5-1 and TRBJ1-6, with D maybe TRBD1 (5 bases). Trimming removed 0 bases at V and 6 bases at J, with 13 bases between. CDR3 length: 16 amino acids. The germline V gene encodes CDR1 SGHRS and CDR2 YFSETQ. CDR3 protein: CASSLVAAGRNSPLHF. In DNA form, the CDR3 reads TGCGCCAGCAGCTTGGTAGCCGCGGGACGTAATTCACCCCTCCACTTT.